What follows are 2 T cell receptor beta chains derived from one specimen sequenced in a study of T cells in Graves' hyperthyroidism and ophthalmopathy. Regions amplified from RNA transcripts were the TCR beta CDR3 regions. When the TCR CDR3 underwent first-round RT-PCR, the HTBI primer set was used. Via MiXCR, TCRdb re-called the multiplex PCR reads, giving one row per CDR3 protein. The sample has 450,000 to 700,000 distinct CDR3 sequences; about 45% are singletons. The sample comprised peripheral blood or thyroid tissue (not recorded which). The receptors here all came from an adult woman with Graves' disease, either hyperthyroidism or ophthalmopathy (not recorded which).

The rearrangement links TRBV11-2 to TRBJ2-2, with a tentative D call TRBD1 (6 bases). V gave up 5 bases and J gave up 2 bases, with 12 bases separating them. This CDR3 region has 15 residues. Germline values: CDR1 SGHAT, CDR2 FQNNGV. CDR3 sequence: CASSRRQANTGELFF. In DNA form, the CDR3 reads TGTGCCAGCAGCCGAAGACAGGCTAACACCGGGGAGCTGTTTTTT.

The rearrangement links TRBV11-2 to TRBJ2-5; the D gene is possibly TRBD2 (5 bases). Germline CDR1 is SGHAT and CDR2 is FQNNGV. V was cut by 5 bases and J by 1 base, with 17 bases left in between. CDR3 length: 16 amino acids. The CDR3: CASSHGVSIPQETQYF. The CDR3, as DNA: TGTGCCAGCAGCCACGGGGTTAGCATCCCCCAAGAGACCCAGTACTTC.